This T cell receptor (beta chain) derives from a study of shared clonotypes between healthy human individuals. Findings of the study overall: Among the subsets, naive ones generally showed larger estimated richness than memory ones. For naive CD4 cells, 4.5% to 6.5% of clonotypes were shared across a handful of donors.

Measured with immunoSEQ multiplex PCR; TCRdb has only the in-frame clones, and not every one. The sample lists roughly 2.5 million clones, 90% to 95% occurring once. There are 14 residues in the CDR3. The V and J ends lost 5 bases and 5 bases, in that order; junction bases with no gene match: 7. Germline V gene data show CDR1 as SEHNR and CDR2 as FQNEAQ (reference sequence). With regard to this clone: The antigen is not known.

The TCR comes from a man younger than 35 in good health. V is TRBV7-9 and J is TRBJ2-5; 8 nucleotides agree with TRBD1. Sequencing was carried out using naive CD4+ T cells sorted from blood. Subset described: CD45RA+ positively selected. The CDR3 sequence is CASSGQGARETQYF. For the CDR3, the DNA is TGTGCCAGCAGCGGTCAGGGGGCTCGGGAGACCCAGTACTTC.